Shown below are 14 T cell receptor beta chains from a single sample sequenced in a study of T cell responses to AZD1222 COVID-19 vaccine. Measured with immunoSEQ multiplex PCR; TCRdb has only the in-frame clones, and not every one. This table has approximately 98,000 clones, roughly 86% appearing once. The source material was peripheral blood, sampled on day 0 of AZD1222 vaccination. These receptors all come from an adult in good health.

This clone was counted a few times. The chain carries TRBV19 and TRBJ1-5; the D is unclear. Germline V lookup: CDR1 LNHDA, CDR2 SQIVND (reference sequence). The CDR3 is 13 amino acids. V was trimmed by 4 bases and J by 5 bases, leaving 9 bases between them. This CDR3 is CASSTTVDQPQHF. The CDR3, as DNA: TGTGCCAGTAGTACCACGGTCGATCAGCCCCAGCATTTT.

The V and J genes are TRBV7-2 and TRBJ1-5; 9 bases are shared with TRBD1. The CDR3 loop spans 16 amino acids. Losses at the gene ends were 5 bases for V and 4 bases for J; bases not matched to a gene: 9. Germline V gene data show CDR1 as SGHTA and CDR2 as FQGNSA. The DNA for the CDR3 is TGTGCCAGCAGCCCCAACCGGGACAGGGAGAATCAGCCCCAGCATTTT. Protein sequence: CASSPNRDRENQPQHF.

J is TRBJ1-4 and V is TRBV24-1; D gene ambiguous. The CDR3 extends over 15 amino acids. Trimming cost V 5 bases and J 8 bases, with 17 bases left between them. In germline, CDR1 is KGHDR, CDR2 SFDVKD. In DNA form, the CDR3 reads TGTGCCACCAGTGCCGTCGTGGCCGGAGGGGAAAAACTGTTTTTT. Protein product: CATSAVVAGGEKLFF.

In DNA form, the CDR3 reads TGTGCCAGTAGTACGCAGGGGACCCAAGAGACCCAGTACTTC. As protein: CASSTQGTQETQYF. The chain carries TRBV19 and TRBJ2-5; possible D gene TRBD1, 6 bases. The CDR3 is made up of 14 amino acids. The V gene's germline CDR1 is LNHDA and CDR2 SQIVND (reference sequence). Trimming pared 4 bases from V and 1 base from J, leaving 10 bases between.

CDR3 coding DNA: TGCGCCAGCAGCTTGTGGGGGGTAGGCACCGGGGAGCTGTTTTTT. It codes for CASSLWGVGTGELFF. This chain uses TRBV5-1 with TRBJ2-2; D perhaps matches TRBD2 (6 bases). This CDR3 contains 15 residues. The V gene's germline CDR1 is SGHRS and CDR2 YFSETQ. Trimming stripped 1 base from V and 4 bases from J, with 11 bases between. Together with reference TRBV5-1 and TRBJ2-2, the CDR3 gives the full variable domain: KAGVTQTPRYLIKTRGQQVTLSCSPISGHRSVSWYQQTPGQGLQFLFEYFSETQRNKGNFPGRFSGRQFSNSRSEMNVSTLELGDSALYLCASSLWGVGTGELFFGEGSRLTVL.

The CDR3 region has the DNA TGTGCCAGCAGCTTGGGGGGTGTGGGCGAGCAGTACTTC. Translation: CASSLGGVGEQYF. The rearrangement joins TRBV5-8 to TRBJ2-7; D remains unclear. This CDR3 has 13 amino acids. With 0 bases removed from V and 6 bases from J, the gap between germline ends came to 10 bases. CDR1 is SGHTS and CDR2 is YDEGEE in the germline V gene.

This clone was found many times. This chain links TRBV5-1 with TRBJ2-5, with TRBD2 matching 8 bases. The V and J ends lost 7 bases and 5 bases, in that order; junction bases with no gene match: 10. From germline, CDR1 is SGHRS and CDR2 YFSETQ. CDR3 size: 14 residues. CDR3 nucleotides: TGCGCCAGCGCCGTTTCGGGGGGGGCGGAGACCCAGTACTTC. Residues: CASAVSGGAETQYF.

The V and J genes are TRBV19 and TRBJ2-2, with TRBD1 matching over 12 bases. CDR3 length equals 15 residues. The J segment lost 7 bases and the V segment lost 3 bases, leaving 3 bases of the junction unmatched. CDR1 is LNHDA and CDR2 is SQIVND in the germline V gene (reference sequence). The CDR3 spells CASSMGTGGGGELFF. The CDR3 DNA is TGTGCCAGTAGTATGGGGACAGGGGGCGGCGGGGAGCTGTTTTTT.

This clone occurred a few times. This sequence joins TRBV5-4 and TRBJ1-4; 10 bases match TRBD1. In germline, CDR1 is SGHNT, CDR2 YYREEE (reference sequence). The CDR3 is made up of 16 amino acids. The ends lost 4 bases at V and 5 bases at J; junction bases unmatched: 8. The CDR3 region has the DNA TGTGCCAGCAGCCTGAATCCGGGACAGGGGAATGAAAAACTGTTTTTT. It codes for CASSLNPGQGNEKLFF.

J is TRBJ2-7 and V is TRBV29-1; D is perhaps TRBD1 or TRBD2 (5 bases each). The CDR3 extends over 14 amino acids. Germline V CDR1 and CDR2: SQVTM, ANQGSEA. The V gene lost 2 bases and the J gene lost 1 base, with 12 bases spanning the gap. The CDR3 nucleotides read TGCAGCGTTGAATCGGGGCTTCAGTCCTACGAGCAGTACTTC. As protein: CSVESGLQSYEQYF.

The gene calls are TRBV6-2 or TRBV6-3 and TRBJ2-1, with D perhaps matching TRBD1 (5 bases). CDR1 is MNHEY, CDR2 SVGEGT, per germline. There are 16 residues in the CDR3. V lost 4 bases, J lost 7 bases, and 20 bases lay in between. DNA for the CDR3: TGTGCCAGCAGTTTTATCGATACCATAAGGGGAAATGAGCAGTTCTTC. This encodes CASSFIDTIRGNEQFF.

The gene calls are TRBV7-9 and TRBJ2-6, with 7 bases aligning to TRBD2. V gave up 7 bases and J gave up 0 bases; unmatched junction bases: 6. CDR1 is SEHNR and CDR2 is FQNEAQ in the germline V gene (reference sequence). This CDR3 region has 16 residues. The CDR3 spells CASTYSGDSGANVLTF. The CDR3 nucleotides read TGTGCCAGCACTTACAGCGGGGACTCTGGGGCCAACGTCCTGACTTTC.

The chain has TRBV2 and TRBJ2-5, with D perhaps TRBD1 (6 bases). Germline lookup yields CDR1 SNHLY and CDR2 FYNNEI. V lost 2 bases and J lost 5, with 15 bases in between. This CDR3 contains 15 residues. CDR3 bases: TGTGCCAGCAGTGAAACCTACAGGGCCCCGGAGACCCAGTACTTC. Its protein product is CASSETYRAPETQYF.

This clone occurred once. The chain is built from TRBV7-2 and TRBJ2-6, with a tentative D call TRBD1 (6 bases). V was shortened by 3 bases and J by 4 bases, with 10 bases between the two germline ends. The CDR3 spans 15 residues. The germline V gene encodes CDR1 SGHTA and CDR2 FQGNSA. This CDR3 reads CASSLGARGANVLTF. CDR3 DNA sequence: TGTGCCAGCAGCTTGGGGGCGCGAGGGGCCAACGTCCTGACTTTC.